The clone carrying this TCR beta chain was counted only a few times. Its antigen remains unknown. Template switching created a universal primer site, and the cDNA included unique molecular identifiers. From the 5' RACE reads, TCRdb called clonotypes with MiXCR, one entry per CDR3 protein. The sample has approximately 260,000 distinct CDR3 sequences, around 15% seen once; the top ten hold approximately 9.3%. V lost 1 base to trimming and J lost 6 bases; unmatched junction nucleotides: 5. CDR1 and CDR2 from the germline V gene are MGHRA and YSYEKL. This CDR3 region has 16 residues. This sample is part of a study of identical twins. Study-level findings and limits: The authors noted that invariant MAIT and iNKT cells could partly confound zero-insertion analyses. When twins shared out-of-frame alpha sequences, those sequences had excess low generation probability. A lower insertion count was a feature of abundant cord blood beta clonotypes, with no such feature in memory repertoires.

The chain combines TRBV4-1 with TRBJ1-6, with TRBD1 matching 8 bases. The TCR comes from a woman aged 18-29 years in good health. Sequencing was done on a sample of memory (CD45RO+) T cells sorted from blood. The CDR3 is CASSQVPDRANSPLHF. The CDR3 nucleotides are TGCGCCAGCAGCCAAGTCCCGGACAGGGCTAATTCACCCCTCCACTTT.